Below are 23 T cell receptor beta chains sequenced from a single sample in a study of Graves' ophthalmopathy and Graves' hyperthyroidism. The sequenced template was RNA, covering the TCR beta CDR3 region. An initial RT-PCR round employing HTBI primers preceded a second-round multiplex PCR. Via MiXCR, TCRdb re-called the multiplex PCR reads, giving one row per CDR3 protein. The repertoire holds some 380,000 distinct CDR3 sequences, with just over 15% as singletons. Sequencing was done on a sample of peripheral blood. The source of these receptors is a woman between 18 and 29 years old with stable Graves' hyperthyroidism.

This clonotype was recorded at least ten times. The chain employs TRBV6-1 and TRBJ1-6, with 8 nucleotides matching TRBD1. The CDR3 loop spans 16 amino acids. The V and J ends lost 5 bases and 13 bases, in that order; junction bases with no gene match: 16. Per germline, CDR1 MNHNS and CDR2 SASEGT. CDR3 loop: CASSNPTGAALLPLHF. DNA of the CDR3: TGTGCCAGCAGTAATCCGACAGGGGCCGCTCTGTTGCCCCTCCACTTT.

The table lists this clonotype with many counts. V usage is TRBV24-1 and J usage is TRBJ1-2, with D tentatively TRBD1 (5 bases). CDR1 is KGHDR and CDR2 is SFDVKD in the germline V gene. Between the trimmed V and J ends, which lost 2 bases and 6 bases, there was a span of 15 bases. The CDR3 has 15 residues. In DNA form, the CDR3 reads TGTGCCACCAGTGATTCTTCAGGGCCGGTAGATGGCTACACCTTC. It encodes CATSDSSGPVDGYTF.

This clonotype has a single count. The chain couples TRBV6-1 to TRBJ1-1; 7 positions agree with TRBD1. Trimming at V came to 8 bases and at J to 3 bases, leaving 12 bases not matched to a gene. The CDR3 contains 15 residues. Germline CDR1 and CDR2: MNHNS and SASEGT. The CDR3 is CASPNPGQPDTEAFF. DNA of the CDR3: TGTGCCAGCCCTAATCCGGGACAGCCTGACACTGAAGCTTTCTTT.

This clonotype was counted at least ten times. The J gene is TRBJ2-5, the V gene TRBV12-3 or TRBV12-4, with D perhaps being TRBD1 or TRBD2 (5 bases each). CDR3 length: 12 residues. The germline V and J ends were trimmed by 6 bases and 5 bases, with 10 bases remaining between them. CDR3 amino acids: CASRTGTETQYF. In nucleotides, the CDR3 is TGTGCCAGCAGAACCGGGACGGAGACCCAGTACTTC.

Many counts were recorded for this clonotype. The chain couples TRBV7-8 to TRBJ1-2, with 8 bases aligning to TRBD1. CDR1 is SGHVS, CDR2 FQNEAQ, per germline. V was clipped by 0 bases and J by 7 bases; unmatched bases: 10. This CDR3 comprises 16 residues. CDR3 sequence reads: CASSLARSDRESGYTF. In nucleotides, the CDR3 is TGTGCCAGCAGCTTAGCGCGGTCGGACAGGGAAAGTGGCTACACCTTC. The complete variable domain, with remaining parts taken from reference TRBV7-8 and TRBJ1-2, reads GAGVSQSPRYKVAKRGQDVALRCDPISGHVSLFWYQQALGQGPEFLTYFQNEAQLDKSGLPSDRFFAERPEGSVSTLKIQRTQQEDSAVYLCASSLARSDRESGYTFGSGTRLTVV.

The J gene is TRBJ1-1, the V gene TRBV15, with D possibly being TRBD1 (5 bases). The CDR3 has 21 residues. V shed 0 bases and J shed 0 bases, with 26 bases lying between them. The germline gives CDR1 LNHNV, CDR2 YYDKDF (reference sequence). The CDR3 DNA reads TGTGCCACCAGCAGAGATCGACTGGTGACTGCCGTAGCAGGGATGAACACTGAAGCTTTCTTT. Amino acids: CATSRDRLVTAVAGMNTEAFF.

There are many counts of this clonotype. The CDR3 here is CSARRVGETQYF. The CDR3 DNA is TGCAGTGCTAGGCGGGTAGGAGAGACCCAGTACTTC. The chain recombines TRBV20-1 with TRBJ2-5; D might be TRBD2 (5 bases). V was shortened by 3 bases and J by 4 bases, with 9 bases between the two germline ends. The germline V gene has CDR1 DFQATT and CDR2 SNEGSKA (reference sequence). This CDR3 comprises 12 residues.

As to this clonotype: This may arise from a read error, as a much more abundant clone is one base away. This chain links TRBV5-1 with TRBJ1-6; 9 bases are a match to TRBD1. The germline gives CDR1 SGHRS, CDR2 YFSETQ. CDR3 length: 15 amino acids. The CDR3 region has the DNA TGCGCCAGCAAATCGCAACAGGGGGCAAGTTCACCCCCCCACTTT. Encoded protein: CASKSQQGASSPPHF.

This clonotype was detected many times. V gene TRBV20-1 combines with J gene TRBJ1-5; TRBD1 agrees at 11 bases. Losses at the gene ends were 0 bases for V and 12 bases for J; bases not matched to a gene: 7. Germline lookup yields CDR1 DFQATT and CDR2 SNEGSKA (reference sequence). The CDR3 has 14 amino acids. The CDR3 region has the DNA TGCAGTGCTAGAGATCGGGTGGGACAGGGGGACCAGCATTTT. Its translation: CSARDRVGQGDQHF.

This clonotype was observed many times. Here the CDR3 DNA reads TGTGCCAGCAGTGTCGAGGGTTTCTACGAGCAGTACTTC. Its protein is CASSVEGFYEQYF. This chain connects TRBV2 to TRBJ2-7; tentative D call: TRBD2 (5 bases). There are 13 residues in the CDR3. Germline CDR1 is SNHLY and CDR2 is FYNNEI. V lost 4 bases to trimming and J lost 3 bases, with 10 bases between them.

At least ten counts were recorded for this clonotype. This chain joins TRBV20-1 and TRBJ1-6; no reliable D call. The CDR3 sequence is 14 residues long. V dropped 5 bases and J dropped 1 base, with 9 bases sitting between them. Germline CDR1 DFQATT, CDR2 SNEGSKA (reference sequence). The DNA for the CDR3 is TGCAGTGCTGTAGACGGGTCCTATAATTCACCCCTCCACTTT. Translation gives CSAVDGSYNSPLHF.

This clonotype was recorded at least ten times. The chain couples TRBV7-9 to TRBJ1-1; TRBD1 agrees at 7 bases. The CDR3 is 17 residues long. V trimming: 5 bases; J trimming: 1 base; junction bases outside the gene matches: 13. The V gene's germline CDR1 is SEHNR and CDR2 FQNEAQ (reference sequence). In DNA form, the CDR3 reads TGTGCCAGCAGCCTCATCCCAACCGACAGGGAGAACACTGAAGCTTTCTTT. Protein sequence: CASSLIPTDRENTEAFF.

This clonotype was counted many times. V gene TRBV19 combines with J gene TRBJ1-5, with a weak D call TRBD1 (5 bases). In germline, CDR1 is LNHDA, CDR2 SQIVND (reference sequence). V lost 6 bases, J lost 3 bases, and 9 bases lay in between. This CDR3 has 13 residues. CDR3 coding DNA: TGTGCCAGTAGCACGGGGGTCAATCAGCCCCAGCATTTT. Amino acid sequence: CASSTGVNQPQHF.

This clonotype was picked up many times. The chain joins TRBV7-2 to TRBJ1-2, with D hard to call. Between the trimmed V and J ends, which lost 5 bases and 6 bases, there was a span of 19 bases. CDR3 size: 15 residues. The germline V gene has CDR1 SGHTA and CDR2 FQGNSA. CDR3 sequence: CASSPSRDTFHGYTF. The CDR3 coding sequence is TGTGCCAGCAGCCCCTCAAGGGATACGTTTCATGGCTACACCTTC.

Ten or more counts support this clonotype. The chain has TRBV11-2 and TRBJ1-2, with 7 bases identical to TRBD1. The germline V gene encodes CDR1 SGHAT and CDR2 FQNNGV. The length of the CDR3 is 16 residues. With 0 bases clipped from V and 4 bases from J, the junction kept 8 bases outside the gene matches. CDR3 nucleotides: TGTGCCAGCAGCTTAGATCCACAGGGGTCATTCTATGGCTACACCTTC. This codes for CASSLDPQGSFYGYTF.

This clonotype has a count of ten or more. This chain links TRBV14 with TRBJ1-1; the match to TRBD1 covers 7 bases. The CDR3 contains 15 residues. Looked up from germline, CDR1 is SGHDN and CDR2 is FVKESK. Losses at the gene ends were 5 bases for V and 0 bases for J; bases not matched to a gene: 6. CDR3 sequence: CASSVSRGVNTEAFF. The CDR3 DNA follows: TGTGCCAGCAGCGTTAGCAGGGGGGTGAACACTGAAGCTTTCTTT. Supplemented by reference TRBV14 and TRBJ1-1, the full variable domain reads EAGVTQFPSHSVIEKGQTVTLRCDPISGHDNLYWYRRVMGKEIKFLLHFVKESKQDESGMPNNRFLAERTGGTYSTLKVQPAELEDSGVYFCASSVSRGVNTEAFFGQGTRLTVV.

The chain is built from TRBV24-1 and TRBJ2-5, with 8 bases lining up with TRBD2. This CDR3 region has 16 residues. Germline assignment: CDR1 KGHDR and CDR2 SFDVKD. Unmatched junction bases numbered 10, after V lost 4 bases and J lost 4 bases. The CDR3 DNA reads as TGTGCCACCAGTGAGAACGGGGGGGCGATGGGAGAGACCCAGTACTTC. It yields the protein CATSENGGAMGETQYF.

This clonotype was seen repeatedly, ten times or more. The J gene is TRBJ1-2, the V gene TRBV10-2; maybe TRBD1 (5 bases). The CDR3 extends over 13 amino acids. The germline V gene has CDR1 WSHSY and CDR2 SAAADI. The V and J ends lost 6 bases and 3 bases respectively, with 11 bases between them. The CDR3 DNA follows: TGCGCCAGCAGCCAGGGAGCAGACTATGGCTACACCTTC. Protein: CASSQGADYGYTF.

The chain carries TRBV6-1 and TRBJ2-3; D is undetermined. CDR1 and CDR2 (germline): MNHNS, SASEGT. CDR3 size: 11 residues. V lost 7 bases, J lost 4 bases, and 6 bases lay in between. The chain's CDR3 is CASIGADTQYF. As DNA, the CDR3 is TGTGCCAGCATTGGAGCAGATACGCAGTATTTT.

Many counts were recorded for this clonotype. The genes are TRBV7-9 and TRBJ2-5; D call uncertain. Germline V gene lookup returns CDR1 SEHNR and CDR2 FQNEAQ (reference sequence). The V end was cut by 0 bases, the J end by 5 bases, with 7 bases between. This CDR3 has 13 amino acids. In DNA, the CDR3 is TGTGCCAGCAGCTTAGCGCTTCGGGAGACCCAGTACTTC. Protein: CASSLALRETQYF.

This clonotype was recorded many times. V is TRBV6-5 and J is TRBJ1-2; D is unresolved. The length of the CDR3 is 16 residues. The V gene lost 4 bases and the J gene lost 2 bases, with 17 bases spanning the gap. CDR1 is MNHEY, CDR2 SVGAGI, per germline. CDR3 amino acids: CASSSLWANVNYGYTF. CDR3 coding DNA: TGTGCCAGCAGTTCGCTATGGGCGAATGTCAACTATGGCTACACCTTC.

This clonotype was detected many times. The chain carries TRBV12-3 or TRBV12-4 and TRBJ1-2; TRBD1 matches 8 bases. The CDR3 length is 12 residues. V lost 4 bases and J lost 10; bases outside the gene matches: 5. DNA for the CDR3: TGTGCCAGCAGTTGGGGACAGGAACCCTACACCTTC. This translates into CASSWGQEPYTF.

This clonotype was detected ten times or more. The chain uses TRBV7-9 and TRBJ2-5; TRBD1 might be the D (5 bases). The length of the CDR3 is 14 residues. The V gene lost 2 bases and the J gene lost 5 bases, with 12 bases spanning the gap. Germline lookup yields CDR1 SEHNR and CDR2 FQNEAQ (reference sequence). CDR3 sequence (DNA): TGTGCCAGCAGCTTATCCAGGGTGACGGAGACCCAGTACTTC. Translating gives CASSLSRVTETQYF.